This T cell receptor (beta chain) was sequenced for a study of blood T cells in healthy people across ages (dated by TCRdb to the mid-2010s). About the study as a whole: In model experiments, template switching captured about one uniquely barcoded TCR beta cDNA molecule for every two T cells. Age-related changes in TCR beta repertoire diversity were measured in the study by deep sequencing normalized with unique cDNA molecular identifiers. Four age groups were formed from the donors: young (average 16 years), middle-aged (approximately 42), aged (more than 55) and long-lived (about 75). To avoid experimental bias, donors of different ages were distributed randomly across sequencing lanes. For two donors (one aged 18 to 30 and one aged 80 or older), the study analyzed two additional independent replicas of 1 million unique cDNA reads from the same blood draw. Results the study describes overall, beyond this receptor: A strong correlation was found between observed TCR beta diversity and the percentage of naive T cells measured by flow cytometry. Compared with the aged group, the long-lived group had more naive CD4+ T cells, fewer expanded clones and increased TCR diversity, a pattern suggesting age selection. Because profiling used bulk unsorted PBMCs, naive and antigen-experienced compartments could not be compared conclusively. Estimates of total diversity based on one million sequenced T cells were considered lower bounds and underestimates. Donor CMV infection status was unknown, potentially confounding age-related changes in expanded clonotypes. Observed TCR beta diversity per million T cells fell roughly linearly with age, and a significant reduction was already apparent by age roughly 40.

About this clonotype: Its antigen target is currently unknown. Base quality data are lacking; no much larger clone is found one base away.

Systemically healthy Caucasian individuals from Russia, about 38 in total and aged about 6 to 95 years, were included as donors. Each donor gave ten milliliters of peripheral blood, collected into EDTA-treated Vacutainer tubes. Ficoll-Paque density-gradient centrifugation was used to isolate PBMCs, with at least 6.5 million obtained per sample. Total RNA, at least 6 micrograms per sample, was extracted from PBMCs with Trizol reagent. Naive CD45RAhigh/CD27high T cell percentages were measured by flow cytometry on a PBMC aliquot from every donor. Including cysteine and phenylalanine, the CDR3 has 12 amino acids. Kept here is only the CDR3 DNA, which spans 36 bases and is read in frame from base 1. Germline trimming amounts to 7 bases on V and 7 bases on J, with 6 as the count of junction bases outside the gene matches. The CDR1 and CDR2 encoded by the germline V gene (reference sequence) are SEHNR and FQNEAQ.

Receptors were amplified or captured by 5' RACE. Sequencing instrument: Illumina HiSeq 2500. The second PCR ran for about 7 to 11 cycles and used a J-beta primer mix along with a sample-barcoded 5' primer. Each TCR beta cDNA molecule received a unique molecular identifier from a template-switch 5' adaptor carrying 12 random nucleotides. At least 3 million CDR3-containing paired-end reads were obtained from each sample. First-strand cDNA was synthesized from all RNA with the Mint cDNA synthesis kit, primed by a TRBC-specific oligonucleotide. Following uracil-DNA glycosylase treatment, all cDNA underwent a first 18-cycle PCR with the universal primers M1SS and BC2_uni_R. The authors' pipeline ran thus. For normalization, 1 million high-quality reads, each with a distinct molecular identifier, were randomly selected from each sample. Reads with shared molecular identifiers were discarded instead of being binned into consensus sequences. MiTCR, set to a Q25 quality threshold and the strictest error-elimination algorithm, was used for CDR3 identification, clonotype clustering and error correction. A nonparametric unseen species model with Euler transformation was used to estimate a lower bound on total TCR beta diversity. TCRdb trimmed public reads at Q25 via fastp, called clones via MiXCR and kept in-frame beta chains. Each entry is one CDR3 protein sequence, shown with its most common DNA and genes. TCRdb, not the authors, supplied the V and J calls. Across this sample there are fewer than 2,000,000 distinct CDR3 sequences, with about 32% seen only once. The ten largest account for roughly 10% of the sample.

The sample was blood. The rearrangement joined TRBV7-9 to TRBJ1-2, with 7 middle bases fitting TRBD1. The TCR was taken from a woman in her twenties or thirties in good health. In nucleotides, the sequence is TGTGCCAGCACCGAACAGGGGCCTGGCTACACCTTC. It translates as CASTEQGPGYTF. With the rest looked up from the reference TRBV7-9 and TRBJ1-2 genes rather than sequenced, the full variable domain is DTGVSQNPRHKITKRGQNVTFRCDPISEHNRLYWYRQTLGQGPEFLTYFQNEAQLEKSRLLSDRFSAERPKGSFSTLEIQRTEQGDSAMYLCASTEQGPGYTFGSGTRLTVV.